This T cell receptor beta chain was documented in a study of beta chain features in type 1 diabetes. Note on this clone: What it binds is not known.

The CDR3 covers 12 residues. The germline V gene encodes CDR1 MDHEN and CDR2 SYDVKM. Trimming left V 4 bases short and J 5 bases short, with 9 bases between. Every bit of the isolated RNA underwent reverse transcription, so sequencing read expressed TCRB transcripts. Repertoires were generated with immunoSEQ multiplex PCR, while TCRdb's copy carries only in-frame clones and drops some. This table has hundreds of thousands of clones, roughly 13% appearing once. Findings of the study overall: There was a moderate but significant shortening of TCRB CDR3s in all four CD4+ subsets of Type 1 diabetes patients.

The sequence came from a young man with type 1 diabetes. The chain couples TRBV28 to TRBJ2-7; D gene uncertain. The source material was naive CD4+ T cells from blood. This CDR3 is CASSSGPDEQYF. The CDR3, as DNA: TGTGCCAGCAGTTCAGGACCGGACGAGCAGTACTTC.